A single sample gave rise to the 4 T cell receptor beta chains below, sequenced in a study of cytomegalovirus exposure and HLA in healthy donors. This PCR relied on a set of 60 Vbeta primers and 13 Jbeta primers. Sequenced by immunoSEQ multiplex PCR; TCRdb stores in-frame clones only, minus some. The table shows 150,000 to 200,000 clones, with roughly 73% occurring only once. Sequenced sample: PBMCs. These receptors all stem from a woman between 35 and 50 years old in good health and CMV-seropositive.

A remark on this clone: Other DNA sequences in the same sample also yield this CDR3. The chain links TRBV28 to TRBJ2-7, with D unresolved. The CDR3 length is 15 residues. Trimming took off 1 base at V and 0 bases at J, with 10 bases between the two ends. Germline assignment: CDR1 MDHEN and CDR2 SYDVKM. The CDR3 DNA reads as TGTGCCAGCAGTTTATTACGTAGAAGCTCCTACGAGCAGTACTTC. Residues: CASSLLRRSSYEQYF.

This clone occurred a few times. The chain links TRBV5-1 to TRBJ2-5, with TRBD2 matching 8 bases. Per germline, CDR1 SGHRS and CDR2 YFSETQ. J lost 2 bases, V lost 3 bases, and 6 bases had no gene match. There are 15 residues in the CDR3. CDR3 nucleotide sequence: TGCGCCAGCAGCTATCTAGCGGGCAGACAAGAGACCCAGTACTTC. Translating it yields CASSYLAGRQETQYF. The full variable domain, rest sourced from reference TRBV5-1 and TRBJ2-5, is KAGVTQTPRYLIKTRGQQVTLSCSPISGHRSVSWYQQTPGQGLQFLFEYFSETQRNKGNFPGRFSGRQFSNSRSEMNVSTLELGDSALYLCASSYLAGRQETQYFGPGTRLLVL.

This clone was counted ten times or more. J is TRBJ2-3 and V is TRBV4-3, with 11 bases fitting TRBD1. CDR1 is LGHNA, CDR2 YSLEER, per germline. V dropped 0 bases and J dropped 4; count of bases not matched to a gene: 3. The CDR3 runs to 16 residues. The CDR3 DNA reads as TGCGCCAGCAGCCAAGATCTGGGACAGGGGGCAGATACGCAGTATTTT. Translated, it gives CASSQDLGQGADTQYF.

As to this clone: Other DNA sequences from this sample encode an identical CDR3 as well. The chain couples TRBV7-2 to TRBJ2-7, with D uncertain. Germline V lookup: CDR1 SGHTA, CDR2 FQGNSA. The V and J ends lost 0 bases and 3 bases respectively, with 9 bases between them. The CDR3 has 14 residues. As DNA, the CDR3 is TGTGCCAGCAGCTTAGCACCCGAGGACTACGAGCAGTACTTC. Translated, it gives CASSLAPEDYEQYF.